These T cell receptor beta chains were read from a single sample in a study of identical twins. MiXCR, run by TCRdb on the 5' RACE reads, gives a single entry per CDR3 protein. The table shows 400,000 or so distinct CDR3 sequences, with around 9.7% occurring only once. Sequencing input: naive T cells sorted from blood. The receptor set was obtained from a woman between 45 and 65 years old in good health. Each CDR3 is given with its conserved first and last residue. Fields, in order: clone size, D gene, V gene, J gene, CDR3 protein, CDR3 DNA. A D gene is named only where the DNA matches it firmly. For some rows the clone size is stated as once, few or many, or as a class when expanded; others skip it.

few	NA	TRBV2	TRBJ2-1	CAISGGAGDEQFF	TGTGCCATCTCAGGGGGCGCGGGGGATGAGCAGTTCTTC
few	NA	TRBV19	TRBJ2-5	CASSIDMTLAETQYF	TGTGCCAGTAGTATAGACATGACCCTGGCGGAGACCCAGTACTTC
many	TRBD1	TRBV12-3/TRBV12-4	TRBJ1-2	CASSSLTGYGYTF	TGTGCCAGCAGTTCCCTGACAGGGTATGGCTACACCTTC
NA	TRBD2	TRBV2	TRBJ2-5	CASSVPAGGETQYF	TGTGCCAGCAGTGTACCAGCGGGAGGGGAGACCCAGTACTTC
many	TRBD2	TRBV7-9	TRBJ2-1	CASSLRTSGKNEQFF	TGTGCCAGCAGTCTAAGAACTAGCGGGAAAAACGAGCAGTTCTTC
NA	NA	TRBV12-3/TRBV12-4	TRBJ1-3	CASSLFATPVASGNTIYF	TGTGCCAGCAGTTTATTTGCGACTCCCGTAGCGTCTGGAAACACCATATATTTT
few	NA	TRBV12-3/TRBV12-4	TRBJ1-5	CASTGGRLGNQPQHF	TGTGCCAGCACCGGGGGACGTCTGGGCAATCAGCCCCAGCATTTT
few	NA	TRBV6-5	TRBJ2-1	CASSYSQGSYNEQFF	TGTGCCAGCAGTTACTCCCAAGGGTCTTACAATGAGCAGTTCTTC
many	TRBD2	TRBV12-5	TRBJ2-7	CASGWTSGSSTEQYF	TGTGCTAGTGGTTGGACTAGCGGGAGTTCGACCGAGCAGTACTTC
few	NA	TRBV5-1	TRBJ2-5	CASSWTAEETQYF	TGCGCCAGCAGCTGGACAGCGGAAGAGACCCAGTACTTC
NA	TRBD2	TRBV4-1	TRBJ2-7	CASSQETSGSYEQYF	TGCGCCAGCAGCCAAGAGACTAGCGGATCCTACGAGCAGTACTTC
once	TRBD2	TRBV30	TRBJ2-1	CAWSSGRAIDEQFF	TGTGCCTGGAGTAGTGGGAGGGCCATTGATGAGCAGTTCTTC
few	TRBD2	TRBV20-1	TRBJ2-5	CSANSGPLARRETQYF	TGCAGTGCCAACTCCGGACCACTAGCGAGGAGAGAGACCCAGTACTTC
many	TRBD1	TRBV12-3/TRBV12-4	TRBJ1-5	CASSLTGDSNQPQHF	TGTGCCAGCAGTCTGACAGGGGATAGCAATCAGCCCCAGCATTTT
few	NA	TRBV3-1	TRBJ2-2	CASSLTGLTGELFF	TGTGCCAGCAGCCTCACAGGGTTAACCGGGGAGCTGTTTTTT
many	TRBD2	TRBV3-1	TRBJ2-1	CASSEREGEQFF	TGTGCCAGCTCGGAGCGGGAGGGTGAGCAGTTCTTC
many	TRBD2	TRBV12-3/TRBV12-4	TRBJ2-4	CASSFGGLAGGYIQYF	TGTGCCAGCAGTTTCGGGGGACTAGCGGGAGGTTACATTCAGTACTTC
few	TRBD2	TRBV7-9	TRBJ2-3	CASSLRSAGEEYF	TGTGCCAGCAGCTTAAGATCGGCGGGAGAAGAGTATTTT
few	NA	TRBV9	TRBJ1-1	CASSVALDGEAFF	TGTGCCAGCAGCGTAGCCCTTGACGGGGAAGCTTTCTTT
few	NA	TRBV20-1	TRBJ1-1	CSARSRTANTEAFF	TGCAGTGCTAGATCCAGGACAGCTAACACTGAAGCTTTCTTT
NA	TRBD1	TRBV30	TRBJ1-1	CAWSPRGRLEAFF	TGTGCCTGGAGTCCCAGGGGGCGTCTTGAAGCTTTCTTT
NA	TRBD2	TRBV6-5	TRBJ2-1	CATTRAGAYNEQFF	TGTGCCACCACCCGAGCGGGGGCCTACAATGAGCAGTTCTTC
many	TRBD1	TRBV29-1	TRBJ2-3	CSVEDPLPGHRGRKDTQYF	TGCAGCGTTGAAGATCCGTTGCCGGGGCACAGGGGGCGTAAAGATACGCAGTATTTT
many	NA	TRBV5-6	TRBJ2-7	CASSGGVKSSYEQYF	TGTGCCAGCAGCGGCGGGGTCAAGAGCTCCTACGAGCAGTACTTC
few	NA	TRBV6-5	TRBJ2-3	CASSRPGDTQYF	TGTGCCAGCAGCCGTCCAGGGGATACGCAGTATTTT
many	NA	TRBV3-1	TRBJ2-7	CASSQVAQPTYEQYF	TGTGCCAGCAGCCAAGTGGCGCAACCCACCTACGAGCAGTACTTC
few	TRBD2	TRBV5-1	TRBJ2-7	CASSLARGADEQYF	TGCGCCAGCAGCTTGGCGCGGGGGGCCGACGAGCAGTACTTC
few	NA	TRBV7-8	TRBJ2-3	CASRNVGALGTDTQYF	TGTGCCAGCAGGAATGTGGGGGCGCTTGGAACAGATACGCAGTATTTT
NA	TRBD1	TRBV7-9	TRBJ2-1	CAGSRTGGIVDEQFF	TGTGCCGGCAGCCGGACAGGGGGCATTGTAGATGAGCAGTTCTTC